These T cell receptor beta chains were read from a single sample in a study of PD-L1 blockade in urothelial cancer. Measured with immunoSEQ multiplex PCR; TCRdb has only the in-frame clones, and not every one. The data show some 24,000 clones, approximately 81% seen once. Here the sequenced sample was PBMCs, taken around atezolizumab (anti-PD-L1) treatment. All receptors derive from a man in his sixties or seventies with urothelial cancer. CDR3s include the opening cysteine and the closing phenylalanine or tryptophan. The order of the fields is J gene, V gene, D gene, CDR3 protein. D genes are given only for firm matches.

TRBJ2-1 | TRBV27 | TRBD1 | CASSPPGQSSYNEQFF
TRBJ1-2 | TRBV6-1 | TRBD1 | CASRQQGAEGYTF
TRBJ1-4 | TRBV20-1 | - | CSARTDGVFF
TRBJ2-3 | TRBV29-1 | - | CSVEFHTDTQYF
TRBJ2-7 | TRBV10-3 | - | CAISEPEVVHEQYF
TRBJ2-7 | TRBV7-9 | TRBD2 | CASSLDGRAYEQYF
TRBJ1-2 | TRBV25-1 | - | CASSEGGWYTF
TRBJ2-7 | TRBV5-1 | - | CASSTGSAYEQYF
TRBJ1-2 | TRBV27 | - | CASSPGRGNGYTF
TRBJ2-3 | TRBV5-6 | TRBD2 | CASALPGGPQYF
TRBJ1-5 | TRBV19 | TRBD1 | CASRRQGEGQPQHF
TRBJ2-3 | TRBV11-1 | TRBD2 | CASSPRLAGRTDTQYF
TRBJ2-7 | TRBV21-1 | - | CASSKELGAGEQYF
TRBJ2-2 | TRBV5-8 | TRBD2 | CASSLGLRELFF
TRBJ2-7 | TRBV6-1 | - | CASNLWRPPYEQYF
TRBJ1-2 | TRBV19 | - | CASSTGDTSYGYTF
TRBJ2-4 | TRBV19 | TRBD2 | CASSMRTSELAKNIQYF
TRBJ2-7 | TRBV5-1 | TRBD2 | CASGTSGSQYEQYF
TRBJ2-5 | TRBV6-5 | TRBD1 | CASSQGGATQETQYF
TRBJ2-5 | TRBV28 | TRBD2 | CASSQPGLGLETQYF
TRBJ1-2 | TRBV9 | TRBD1 | CASSVQGVGTGGSGYTF
TRBJ2-7 | TRBV11-2 | - | CASSLDPEAGGGGEQYF
TRBJ2-7 | TRBV2 | TRBD1 | CASSGATGNGKKQYF
TRBJ2-3 | TRBV29-1 | TRBD2 | CSVLIAGGYTDTQYF
TRBJ2-1 | TRBV2 | - | CASSEWGLYNEQFF
TRBJ1-1 | TRBV19 | - | CASSINARGAEAFF
TRBJ1-2 | TRBV5-4 | - | CASSLATENYGYTF
TRBJ2-3 | TRBV6-5 | TRBD2 | CASSYSVAGGKDTQYF
TRBJ2-5 | TRBV19 | TRBD1 | CASSMGFTGQGRGETQYF
TRBJ2-7 | TRBV5-1 | - | CASSLSGSTNYEQYF
TRBJ2-3 | TRBV7-6 | - | CASSLSSDTQYF
TRBJ2-3 | TRBV2 | TRBD2 | CASSELAGADTQYF
TRBJ2-7 | TRBV10-1 | - | CASSGAPSYEQYF
TRBJ1-4 | TRBV2 | - | CASSDRNVNEKLFF
TRBJ1-1 | TRBV18 | - | CASSPAIFSGSGGHTEAFF
TRBJ2-2 | TRBV28 | TRBD2 | CASRPTGLAGAKTGELFF
TRBJ2-5 | TRBV6-5 | TRBD1 | CASRLQGAGETQYF
TRBJ1-5 | TRBV2 | TRBD1 | CASSRQGAGNQPQHF
TRBJ1-2 | TRBV6-4 | - | CASSDGSGNYGYTF
TRBJ2-3 | TRBV23-1 | TRBD1 | CASSPPPDRGSLTDTQYF
TRBJ2-5 | TRBV12-5 | TRBD2 | CASGRDTSGWRQETQYF
TRBJ1-5 | TRBV5-1 | - | CASSLTGSGQPQHF